Below, 19 T cell receptor beta chains from the same sample are listed, as sequenced in a study of T cell changes during pregnancy in multiple sclerosis. The method was immunoSEQ multiplex PCR; TCRdb's version includes in-frame clones alone and lacks a portion of them. This sample carries approximately 44,000 clones, more than 85% of them seen once, and the ten largest clones take approximately 0.5%. This material consisted of CD4+ T cells from peripheral blood mononuclear cells, taken in the second trimester of pregnancy. These receptor sequences come from a female donor in good health, enrolled as a control in a pregnancy study.

This chain links TRBV30 with TRBJ2-2, with 7 bases that match TRBD1. The CDR3 contains 16 residues. Germline trimming cut 2 bases from V and 6 bases from J; bases unmatched to any gene: 12. Germline V lookup: CDR1 GTSNPN, CDR2 SVGIG (reference sequence). In DNA, the CDR3 is TGTGCCTGGAGTAGTACTCTTAGGGGGCCGGCCGGGGAGCTGTTTTTT. This codes for CAWSSTLRGPAGELFF.

This chain joins TRBV5-5 and TRBJ2-7; 13 bases fit TRBD2. Germline V CDR1 and CDR2: SGHKS, YYEKEE (reference sequence). V dropped 5 bases and J dropped 2; count of bases not matched to a gene: 4. CDR3 length: 15 amino acids. DNA of the CDR3: TGTGCCAGCAGTCTGACTAGCGGGGGGACCTACGAGCAGTACTTC. Translating gives CASSLTSGGTYEQYF.

The J gene is TRBJ2-6, the V gene TRBV18, with TRBD1 matching over 9 bases. This CDR3 has 17 residues. Germline loops: CDR1 KGHSH, CDR2 LQKENI. Losses at the gene ends were 3 bases for V and 1 base for J; bases not matched to a gene: 4. CDR3 nucleotides: TGTGCCAGCTCACCCGGGACAGGGCATTCTGGGGCCAACGTCCTGACTTTC. This encodes CASSPGTGHSGANVLTF.

The V call is TRBV11-3, the J call TRBJ2-1; 8 bases line up with TRBD1. The CDR3 is made up of 16 amino acids. Per the germline V gene, CDR1 is SGHNT and CDR2 is YENEEA. J lost 7 bases, V lost 3 bases, and 11 bases had no gene match. The CDR3 spells CASSLRGQAQGNEQFF. In DNA form, the CDR3 reads TGTGCCAGCAGCTTGAGGGGACAGGCCCAAGGGAATGAGCAGTTCTTC. The complete variable domain, with remaining parts taken from reference TRBV11-3 and TRBJ2-1, reads EAGVVQSPRYKIIEKKQPVAFWCNPISGHNTLYWYLQNLGQGPELLIRYENEEAVDDSQLPKDRFSAERLKGVDSTLKIQPAELGDSAVYLCASSLRGQAQGNEQFFGPGTRLTVL.

V is TRBV19 and J is TRBJ1-1, with 9 bases aligning to TRBD1. Germline CDR1 and CDR2: LNHDA and SQIVND (reference sequence). The CDR3 is 13 amino acids. Trimming cost V 6 bases and J 4 bases; bases outside gene matches: 3. Here the CDR3 reads CASRGQGLTEAFF. The CDR3 DNA sequence: TGTGCCAGTAGGGGACAGGGTCTCACTGAAGCTTTCTTT.

This clone was counted once. The chain carries TRBV15 and TRBJ1-2; TRBD1 aligns across 7 bases. The junction had 3 bases not matched to a gene; V was cut back by 0 bases and J by 2 bases. Germline V gives CDR1 LNHNV, CDR2 YYDKDF (reference sequence). The CDR3 consists of 15 residues. The CDR3 nucleotides read TGTGCCACCAGCAGAGAAAAGACAGGGAACTATGGCTACACCTTC. Protein: CATSREKTGNYGYTF.

V usage is TRBV7-3 and J usage is TRBJ2-5, with TRBD2 identical over 7 bases. Trimming at V came to 2 bases and at J to 7 bases, leaving 10 bases not matched to a gene. The CDR3 spans 15 residues. CDR1 SGHTA and CDR2 FQGTGA come from the germline V gene. This chain's CDR3 is CASSLGGGPGGTQYF. Written as DNA, the CDR3 is TGTGCCAGCAGCTTAGGGGGTGGACCGGGGGGGACCCAGTACTTC.

This rearrangement joins TRBV5-1 to TRBJ2-7; D may be TRBD2 (5 bases). V gave up 7 bases and J gave up 4 bases, with 21 bases separating them. The CDR3 loop spans 15 amino acids. Germline lookup yields CDR1 SGHRS and CDR2 YFSETQ. CDR3 nucleotides: TGCGCCAGCGGGCCGTACGAGGGCCTTCCTTACGAGCAGTACTTC. Translating gives CASGPYEGLPYEQYF.

This sequence joins TRBV19 and TRBJ2-4; D is possibly TRBD1 (5 bases). Looked up from germline, CDR1 is LNHDA and CDR2 is SQIVND (reference sequence). The CDR3 is made up of 15 amino acids. V was clipped by 2 bases and J by 1 base, with 9 bases between them. The CDR3 region is CASSIIKGAKNIQYF. The CDR3 region has the DNA TGTGCCAGTAGTATAATCAAGGGGGCCAAAAACATTCAGTACTTC.

The rearrangement uses TRBV21-1 and TRBJ1-5. TRBV21-1 is a recognized pseudogene. The CDR3 contains 17 residues. The CDR3 coding sequence is TGTGCCAGCAGCGTCCGGAGGGTCCAGTACAGCAATCAGCCCCAGCATTTT. Amino acid sequence: CASSVRRVQYSNQPQHF.

The CDR3, as DNA: TGTGCCAGCAGCCAAGGAGGGAATAGCGGGGGGGCAAGGGATACGCAGTATTTT. As protein: CASSQGGNSGGARDTQYF. V usage is TRBV4-2 and J usage is TRBJ2-3, with TRBD2 matching 11 bases. This CDR3 has 18 amino acids. CDR1 LGHNA and CDR2 YNFKEQ come from the germline V gene. Losses at the gene ends were 1 base for V and 6 bases for J; bases not matched to a gene: 12.

J is TRBJ1-5 and V is TRBV6-5; the D gene is possibly TRBD1 (6 bases). The CDR3 runs to 15 residues. The V end was cut by 6 bases, the J end by 0 bases, with 12 bases between. The germline V gene encodes CDR1 MNHEY and CDR2 SVGAGI. The chain's CDR3 is CASSSGQYSNQPQHF. The CDR3 nucleotides are TGTGCCAGCAGCTCCGGACAGTATAGCAATCAGCCCCAGCATTTT.

The J gene is TRBJ1-4, the V gene TRBV2, with D possibly being TRBD1 (6 bases). The CDR3 runs 14 residues. Deletions cut 9 bases from V and 4 bases from J, with 15 bases between. CDR1 SNHLY and CDR2 FYNNEI come from the germline V gene. The CDR3 DNA reads as TGTGCCAGTCATTTACAGGGTTTTAATGAAAAACTGTTTTTT. Its protein is CASHLQGFNEKLFF. The variable domain in full, with the rest retrieved from reference TRBV2 and TRBJ1-4, is EPEVTQTPSHQVTQMGQEVILRCVPISNHLYFYWYRQILGQKVEFLVSFYNNEISEKSEIFDDQFSVERPDGSNFTLKIRSTKLEDSAMYFCASHLQGFNEKLFFGSGTQLSVL.

The chain joins TRBV19 to TRBJ1-3; D not certain. Germline lookup yields CDR1 LNHDA and CDR2 SQIVND (reference sequence). The germline V and J ends were trimmed by 5 bases and 0 bases, with 8 bases remaining between them. CDR3 length: 14 amino acids. DNA for the CDR3: TGTGCCAGTAGTTACGACTTCTCTGGAAACACCATATATTTT. Translation gives CASSYDFSGNTIYF.

The V and J genes are TRBV7-2 and TRBJ2-3; 8 positions agree with TRBD2. The ends lost 1 base at V and 3 bases at J; junction bases unmatched: 12. The CDR3 has 18 amino acids. Germline-derived CDR1 and CDR2 are SGHTA and FQGNSA. CDR3 region: CASSLDSSAGGSTDTQYF. The DNA of the CDR3 is TGTGCCAGCAGCTTAGATAGTTCCGCGGGGGGATCGACAGATACGCAGTATTTT.

The gene calls are TRBV6-1 and TRBJ1-2; tentatively, D is TRBD1 (5 bases). Germline CDR1 and CDR2: MNHNS and SASEGT. V lost 1 base, J lost 7 bases, and 10 bases lay in between. The CDR3 totals 13 residues. The CDR3 is CASSEGLGVGYTF. CDR3 bases: TGTGCCAGCAGTGAAGGTCTAGGGGTTGGCTACACCTTC.

The chain has TRBV5-1 and TRBJ1-5; tentatively, D is TRBD1 (5 bases). Germline CDR1 is SGHRS and CDR2 is YFSETQ. V lost 1 base, J lost 0 bases, and 26 bases lay in between. The CDR3 loop spans 21 amino acids. CDR3 DNA: TGCGCCAGCAGCTTGAAAGGCTCGGGGGGGGGATACTCATATAGCAATCAGCCCCAGCATTTT. Protein sequence: CASSLKGSGGGYSYSNQPQHF.

The chain is built from TRBV4-1 and TRBJ2-5; the D is unclear. Trimming pared 4 bases from V and 2 bases from J, leaving 14 bases between. This CDR3 has 15 amino acids. Germline assignment: CDR1 MGHRA and CDR2 YSYEKL. CDR3 loop: CASSPRPERQETQYF. CDR3 sequence (DNA): TGCGCCAGCAGCCCTAGGCCGGAGAGACAAGAGACCCAGTACTTC.

The rearrangement links TRBV9 to TRBJ2-1, with TRBD2 as a possible D gene (5 bases). Trimming removed 2 bases from V and 0 bases from J, with 12 bases in between. Per the germline V gene, CDR1 is SGDLS and CDR2 is YYNGEE. The CDR3 has 16 amino acids. CDR3 protein: CASSVWRTGSYNEQFF. The CDR3 DNA is TGTGCCAGCAGCGTGTGGAGGACGGGCTCCTACAATGAGCAGTTCTTC.